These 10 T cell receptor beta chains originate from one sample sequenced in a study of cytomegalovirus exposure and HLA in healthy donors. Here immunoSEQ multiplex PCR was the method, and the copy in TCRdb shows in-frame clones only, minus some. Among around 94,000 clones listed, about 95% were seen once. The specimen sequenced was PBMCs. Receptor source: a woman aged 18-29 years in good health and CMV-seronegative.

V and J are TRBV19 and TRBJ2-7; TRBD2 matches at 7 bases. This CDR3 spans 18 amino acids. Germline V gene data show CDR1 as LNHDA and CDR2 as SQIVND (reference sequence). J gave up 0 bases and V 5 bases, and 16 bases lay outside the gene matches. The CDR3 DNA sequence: TGTGCCAGTAGTGAGAGGCTAGCATGGCGGGAGAACTCCTACGAGCAGTACTTC. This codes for CASSERLAWRENSYEQYF.

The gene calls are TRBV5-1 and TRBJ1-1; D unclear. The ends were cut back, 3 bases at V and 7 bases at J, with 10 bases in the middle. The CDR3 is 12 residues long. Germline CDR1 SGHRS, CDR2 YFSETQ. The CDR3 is CASSSTSYEAFF. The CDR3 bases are TGCGCCAGCAGCTCTACCTCATATGAAGCTTTCTTT.

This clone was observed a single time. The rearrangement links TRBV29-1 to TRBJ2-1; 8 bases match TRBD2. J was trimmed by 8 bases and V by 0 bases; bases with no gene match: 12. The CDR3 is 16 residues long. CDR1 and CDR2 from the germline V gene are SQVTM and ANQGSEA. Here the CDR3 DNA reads TGCAGCGTTGAAGATCCTGAGGCGGGAGGTGTGGATGAGCAGTTCTTC. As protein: CSVEDPEAGGVDEQFF.

This CDR3 reads CASMGTGLNTEAFF. CDR3 DNA: TGTGCCAGCATGGGGACAGGGTTGAACACTGAAGCTTTCTTT. V gene TRBV6-5 combines with J gene TRBJ1-1; 9 nucleotides align to TRBD1. Germline CDR1 MNHEY, CDR2 SVGAGI. V was pared by 7 bases and J by 0 bases, with 3 bases of the junction left unmatched. The CDR3 is 14 amino acids.

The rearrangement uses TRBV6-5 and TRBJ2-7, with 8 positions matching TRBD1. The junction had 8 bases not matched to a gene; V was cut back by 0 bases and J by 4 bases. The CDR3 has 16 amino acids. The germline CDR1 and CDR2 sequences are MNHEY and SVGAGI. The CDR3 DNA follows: TGTGCCAGCAGTTACTCTGTTGCCAGGGGGCGGTACGAGCAGTACTTC. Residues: CASSYSVARGRYEQYF.

The DNA for the CDR3 is TGTGCCAGCAGCCCCATCGTGTCAGGGGGCACTGAAGCTTTCTTT. This encodes CASSPIVSGGTEAFF. This rearrangement joins TRBV7-2 to TRBJ1-1, with TRBD1 identical over 7 bases. There are 15 residues in the CDR3. CDR1 and CDR2 (germline): SGHTA, FQGNSA. Trimming removed 5 bases from V and 4 bases from J; junction bases left unmatched: 10.

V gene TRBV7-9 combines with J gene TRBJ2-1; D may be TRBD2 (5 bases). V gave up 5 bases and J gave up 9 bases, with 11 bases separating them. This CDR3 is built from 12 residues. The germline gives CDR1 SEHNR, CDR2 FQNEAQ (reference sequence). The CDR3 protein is CASSGGLSEQFF. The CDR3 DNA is TGTGCCAGCAGCGGAGGACTGTCTGAGCAGTTCTTC. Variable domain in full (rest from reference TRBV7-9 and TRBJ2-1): DTGVSQNPRHKITKRGQNVTFRCDPISEHNRLYWYRQTLGQGPEFLTYFQNEAQLEKSRLLSDRFSAERPKGSFSTLEIQRTEQGDSAMYLCASSGGLSEQFFGPGTRLTVL.

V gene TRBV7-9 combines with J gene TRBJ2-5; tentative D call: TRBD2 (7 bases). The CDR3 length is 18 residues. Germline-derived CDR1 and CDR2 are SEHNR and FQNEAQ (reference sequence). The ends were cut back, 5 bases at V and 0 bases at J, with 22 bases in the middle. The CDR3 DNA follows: TGTGCCAGCAGCCCCCCCAAATTCGGAGGGGGGGACCAAGAGACCCAGTACTTC. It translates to CASSPPKFGGGDQETQYF.

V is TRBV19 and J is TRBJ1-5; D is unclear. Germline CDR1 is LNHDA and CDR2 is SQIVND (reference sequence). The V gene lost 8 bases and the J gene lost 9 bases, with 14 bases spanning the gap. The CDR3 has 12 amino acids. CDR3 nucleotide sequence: TGTGCCAGTTGGTCCTCCGGAGGGCCCCAGCATTTT. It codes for CASWSSGGPQHF. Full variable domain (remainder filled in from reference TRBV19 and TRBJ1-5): DGGITQSPKYLFRKEGQNVTLSCEQNLNHDAMYWYRQDPGQGLRLIYYSQIVNDFQKGDIAEGYSVSREKKESFPLTVTSAQKNPTAFYLCASWSSGGPQHFGDGTRLSIL.

CDR3 amino acids: CASLATGAGEAFF. CDR3 bases: TGTGCCAGCTTAGCGACAGGGGCGGGTGAAGCTTTCTTT. The chain uses TRBV18 and TRBJ1-1, with 8 bases aligning to TRBD1. Germline V CDR1 and CDR2: KGHSH, LQKENI. Trimming cost V 7 bases and J 7 bases; bases outside gene matches: 8. The CDR3 loop spans 13 amino acids.